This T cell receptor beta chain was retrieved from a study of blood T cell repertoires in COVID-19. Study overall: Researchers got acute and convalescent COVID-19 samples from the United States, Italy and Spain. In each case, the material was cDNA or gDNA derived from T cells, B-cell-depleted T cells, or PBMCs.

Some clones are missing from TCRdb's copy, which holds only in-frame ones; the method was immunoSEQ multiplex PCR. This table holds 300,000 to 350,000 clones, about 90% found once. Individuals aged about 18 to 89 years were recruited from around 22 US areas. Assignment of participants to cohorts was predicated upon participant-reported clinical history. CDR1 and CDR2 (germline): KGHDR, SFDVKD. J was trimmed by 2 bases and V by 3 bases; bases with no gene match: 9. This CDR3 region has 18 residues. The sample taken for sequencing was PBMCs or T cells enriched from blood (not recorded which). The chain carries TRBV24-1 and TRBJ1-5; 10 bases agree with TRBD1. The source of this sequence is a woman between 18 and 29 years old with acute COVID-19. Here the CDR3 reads CATSDTGTGVWGNQPQHF. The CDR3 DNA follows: TGTGCCACCAGTGATACCGGGACAGGGGTTTGGGGCAATCAGCCCCAGCATTTT.